This T cell receptor beta chain was sequenced during a study of blood T cell repertoires in COVID-19 (dated by TCRdb to 2018 to 2020). A note on the overall study: Collaborator samples came from the United States, Italy and Spain and covered acute and convalescent phases of COVID-19. The material from the prospective study consisted of cDNA or gDNA derived from T cells, B-cell-depleted T cells, or PBMCs. The dataset comprised deeply sampled blood TCRbeta repertoires from subjects exposed to, actively infected with, or recovered from COVID-19. The repertoires were released in a freely available public database meant as a resource for research on the immune response to SARS-CoV-2. Samples were obtained from the ongoing ImmuneRACE study (first 160 participants) and from 1,254 subjects provided by 6 global collaborators. A de-identified subject ID, COVID-19 status, age in years and sex were almost always included in the sample metadata. Where available, HLA class I and class II types were taken from metadata supplied by the sample provider and were not determined by assay-based typing.

The collaborating institutions used their own protocols to collect whole blood in K2EDTA tubes. For TCRbeta analysis, collaborators shipped samples as frozen whole blood, isolated PBMCs, or DNA extracted from either of those sample types. Summary of the overall study and its limitations: How much clinical and demographic metadata was included differed by source and by participant, and the metadata was provided uncurated.

TCRbeta CDR3 regions were amplified from genomic DNA by means of the immunoSEQ Assay, a bias-controlled multiplex PCR. The original pipeline was this. The number of nucleated cells in each sample was estimated from the amplification of reference gene primers within the assay. To quantify the absolute abundance of each unique TCRbeta CDR3 rearrangement, sequence reads were collapsed and filtered. For each sample, productive Simpson clonality was calculated as the square root of Simpson's diversity index over productive rearrangements. Imported from immuneACCESS, the table was reduced by TCRdb to in-frame sequences with V and J called. These copies leave out some clones; in studies compared against another copy, an unresolved V gene accounts for under half, and the cause of the remainder is not known. V, J and clone size are those of that table, while D and trimming were read from the DNA. The sample records some 210,000 clones, around four fifths of which are singletons. The ten largest clonotypes hold 2.9% of the sample.

In the germline V gene, CDR1 corresponds to MNHEY and CDR2 to SVGAGI. Germline trimming amounts to 7 bases on V and 6 bases on J, with 8 as the count of junction bases outside the gene matches. The CDR3 spans 15 residues, from the cysteine through the phenylalanine. The kept DNA is CDR3 alone, 45 bases in frame from the first base. Notes on this clone: No cognate antigen has been identified for it. No clone much larger than this one lies a single base away; base qualities are absent.

The sequence links TRBV6-5 to TRBJ1-6; TRBD1 agrees with 8 junctional bases. This TCR derives from a man aged 50 to 60 with active or convalescent COVID-19. What was sequenced was peripheral blood. CDR3 reads: CASKQPGQVNSPLHF. Read as DNA, the sequence is TGTGCCAGCAAGCAACCGGGACAGGTTAATTCACCCCTCCACTTT.